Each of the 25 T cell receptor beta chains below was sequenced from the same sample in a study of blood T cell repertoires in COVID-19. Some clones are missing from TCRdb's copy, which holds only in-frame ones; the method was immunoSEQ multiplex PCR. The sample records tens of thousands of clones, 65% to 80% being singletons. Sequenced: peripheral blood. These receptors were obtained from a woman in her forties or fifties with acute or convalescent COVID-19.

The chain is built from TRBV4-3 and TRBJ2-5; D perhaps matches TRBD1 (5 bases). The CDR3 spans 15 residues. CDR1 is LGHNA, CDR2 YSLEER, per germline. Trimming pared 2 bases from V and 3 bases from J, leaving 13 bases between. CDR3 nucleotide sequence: TGCGCCAGCAGCCAAACAGACAGCTATAAAGAGACCCAGTACTTC. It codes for CASSQTDSYKETQYF.

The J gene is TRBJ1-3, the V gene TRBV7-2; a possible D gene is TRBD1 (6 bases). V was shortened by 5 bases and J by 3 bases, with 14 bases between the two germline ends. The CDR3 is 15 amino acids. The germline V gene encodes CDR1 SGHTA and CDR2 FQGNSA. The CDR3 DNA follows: TGTGCCAGCAGCCCTCGGAGGACAGTTGGAAACACCATATATTTT. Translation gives CASSPRRTVGNTIYF.

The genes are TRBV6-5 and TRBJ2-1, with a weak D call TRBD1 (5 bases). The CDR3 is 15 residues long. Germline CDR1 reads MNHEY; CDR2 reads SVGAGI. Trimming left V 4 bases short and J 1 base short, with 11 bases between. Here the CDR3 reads CASSLFGASYNEQFF. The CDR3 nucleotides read TGTGCCAGCAGTTTGTTTGGGGCGTCCTACAATGAGCAGTTCTTC.

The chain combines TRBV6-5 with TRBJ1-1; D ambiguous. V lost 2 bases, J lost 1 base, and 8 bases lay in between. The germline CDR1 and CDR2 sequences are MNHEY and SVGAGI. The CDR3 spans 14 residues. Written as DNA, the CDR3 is TGTGCCAGCAGTTACATGGAGGGGAACACTGAAGCTTTCTTT. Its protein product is CASSYMEGNTEAFF.

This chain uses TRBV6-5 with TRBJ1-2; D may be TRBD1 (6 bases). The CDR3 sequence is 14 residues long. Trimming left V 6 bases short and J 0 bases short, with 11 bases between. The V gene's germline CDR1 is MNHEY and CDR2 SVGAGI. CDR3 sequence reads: CASRSGTTNYGYTF. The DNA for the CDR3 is TGTGCCAGCAGGTCCGGGACAACTAACTATGGCTACACCTTC.

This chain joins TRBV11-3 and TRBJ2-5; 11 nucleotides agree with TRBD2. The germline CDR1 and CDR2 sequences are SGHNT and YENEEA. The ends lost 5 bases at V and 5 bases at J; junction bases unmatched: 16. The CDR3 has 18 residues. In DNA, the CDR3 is TGTGCCAGCAGCCCGGGACTAGCGGCCGCCGAGGGGTGGGAGACCCAGTACTTC. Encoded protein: CASSPGLAAAEGWETQYF.

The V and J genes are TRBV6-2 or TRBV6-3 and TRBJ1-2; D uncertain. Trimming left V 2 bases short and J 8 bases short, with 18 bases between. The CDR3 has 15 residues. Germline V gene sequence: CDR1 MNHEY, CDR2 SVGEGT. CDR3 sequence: CASSYLRHRPSGYTF. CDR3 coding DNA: TGTGCCAGCAGTTACCTTCGCCATCGCCCTAGCGGCTACACCTTC.

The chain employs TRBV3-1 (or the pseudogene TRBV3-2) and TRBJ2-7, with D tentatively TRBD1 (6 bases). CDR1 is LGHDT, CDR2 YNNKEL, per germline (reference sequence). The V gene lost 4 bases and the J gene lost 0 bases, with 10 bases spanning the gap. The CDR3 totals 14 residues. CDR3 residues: CASSRRQASYEQYF. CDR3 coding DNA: TGTGCCAGCAGCCGCCGACAGGCCTCCTACGAGCAGTACTTC.

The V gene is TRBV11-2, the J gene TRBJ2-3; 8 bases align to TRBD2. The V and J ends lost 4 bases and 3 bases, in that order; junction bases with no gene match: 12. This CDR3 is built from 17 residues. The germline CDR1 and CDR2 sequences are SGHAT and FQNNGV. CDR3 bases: TGTGCCAGCAGCTCCTACGGGGGGGTCCTGACGACAGATACGCAGTATTTT. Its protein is CASSSYGGVLTTDTQYF.

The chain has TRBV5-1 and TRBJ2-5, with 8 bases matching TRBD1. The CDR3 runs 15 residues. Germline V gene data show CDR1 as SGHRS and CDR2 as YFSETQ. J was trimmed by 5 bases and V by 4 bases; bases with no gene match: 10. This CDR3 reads CASSPQRQGMETQYF. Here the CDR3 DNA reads TGCGCCAGCAGCCCCCAAAGACAGGGGATGGAGACCCAGTACTTC.

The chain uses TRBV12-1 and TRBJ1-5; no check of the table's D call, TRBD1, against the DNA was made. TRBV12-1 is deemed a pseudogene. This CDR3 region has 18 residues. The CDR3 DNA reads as TGTGCCAGCAGCGTCTCTGGGTTACAGGGAAGGGGCAATCAGCCCCAGCATTTT. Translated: CASSVSGLQGRGNQPQHF.

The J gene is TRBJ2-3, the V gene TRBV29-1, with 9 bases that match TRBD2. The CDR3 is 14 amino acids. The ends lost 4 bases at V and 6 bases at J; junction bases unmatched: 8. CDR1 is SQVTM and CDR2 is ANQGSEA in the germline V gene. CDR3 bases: TGCAGCGTTGTGAAAGCGGGAGGATCGGATACGCAGTATTTT. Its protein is CSVVKAGGSDTQYF.

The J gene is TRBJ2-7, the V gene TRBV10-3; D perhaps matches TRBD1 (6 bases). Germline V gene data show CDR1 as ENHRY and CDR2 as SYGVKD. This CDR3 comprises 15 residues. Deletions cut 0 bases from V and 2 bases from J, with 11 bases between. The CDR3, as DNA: TGTGCCATCAGTGAGTCGTTGGGGACAACCTACGAGCAGTACTTC. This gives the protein CAISESLGTTYEQYF.

CDR3 sequence: CASSYLGQGARGYTF. The CDR3 DNA sequence: TGTGCCAGCAGTTACTTGGGACAGGGGGCGCGAGGCTACACCTTC. This sequence joins TRBV6-5 and TRBJ1-2; TRBD1 matches at 12 bases. The V segment lost 1 base and the J segment 8 bases; nucleotides outside the gene matches: 5. Germline V gene lookup returns CDR1 MNHEY and CDR2 SVGAGI. This CDR3 contains 15 residues.

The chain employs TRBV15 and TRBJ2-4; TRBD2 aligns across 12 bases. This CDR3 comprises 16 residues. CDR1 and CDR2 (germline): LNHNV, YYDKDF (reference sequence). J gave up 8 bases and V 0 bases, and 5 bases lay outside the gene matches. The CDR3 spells CATSRDLTSGSDIQYF. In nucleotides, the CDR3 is TGTGCCACCAGCAGAGATCTGACTAGCGGGAGTGACATTCAGTACTTC. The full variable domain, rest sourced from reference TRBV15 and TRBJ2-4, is DAMVIQNPRYQVTQFGKPVTLSCSQTLNHNVMYWYQQKSSQAPKLLFHYYDKDFNNEADTPDNFQSRRPNTSFCFLDIRSPGLGDTAMYLCATSRDLTSGSDIQYFGAGTRLSVL.

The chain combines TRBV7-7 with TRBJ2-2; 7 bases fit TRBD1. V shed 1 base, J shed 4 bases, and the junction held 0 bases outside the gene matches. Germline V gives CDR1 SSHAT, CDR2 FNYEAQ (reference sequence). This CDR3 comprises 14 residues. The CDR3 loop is CASSLDRGTGELFF. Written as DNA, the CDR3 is TGTGCCAGCAGCTTAGACAGGGGCACCGGGGAGCTGTTTTTT.

The DNA of the CDR3 is TGTGCCAGCAGCTTAGATCCGGGAGAAGGAGAGACCCAGTACTTC. Residues: CASSLDPGEGETQYF. V usage is TRBV7-2 and J usage is TRBJ2-5; possibly TRBD2 for D (6 bases). The V end was cut by 1 base, the J end by 4 bases, with 13 bases between. The CDR3 has 15 residues. Germline CDR1 reads SGHTA; CDR2 reads FQGNSA.

Here the CDR3 reads CASSQRTGVSYNEQFF. The CDR3 nucleotides read TGTGCCAGCTCACAACGGACAGGGGTAAGCTACAATGAGCAGTTCTTC. J is TRBJ2-1 and V is TRBV18; 9 bases agree with TRBD1. The CDR3 spans 16 residues. V trimming: 4 bases; J trimming: 3 bases; junction bases outside the gene matches: 7. CDR1 KGHSH and CDR2 LQKENI come from the germline V gene. Variable domain in full (rest from reference TRBV18 and TRBJ2-1): NAGVMQNPRHLVRRRGQEARLRCSPMKGHSHVYWYRQLPEEGLKFMVYLQKENIIDESGMPKERFSAEFPKEGPSILRIQQVVRGDSAAYFCASSQRTGVSYNEQFFGPGTRLTVL.

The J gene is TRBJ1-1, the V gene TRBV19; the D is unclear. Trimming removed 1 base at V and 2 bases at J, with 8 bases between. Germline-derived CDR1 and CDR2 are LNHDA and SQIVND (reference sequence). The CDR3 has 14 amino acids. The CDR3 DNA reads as TGTGCCAGTAGTATAGGCCGGGAAAACACTGAAGCTTTCTTT. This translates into CASSIGRENTEAFF.

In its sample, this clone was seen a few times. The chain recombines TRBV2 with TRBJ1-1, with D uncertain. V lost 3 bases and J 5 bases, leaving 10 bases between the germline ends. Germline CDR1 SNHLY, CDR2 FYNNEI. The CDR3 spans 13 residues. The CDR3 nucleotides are TGTGCCAGCAGTGAGAGGCAAAAAACTGAAGCTTTCTTT. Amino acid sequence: CASSERQKTEAFF.

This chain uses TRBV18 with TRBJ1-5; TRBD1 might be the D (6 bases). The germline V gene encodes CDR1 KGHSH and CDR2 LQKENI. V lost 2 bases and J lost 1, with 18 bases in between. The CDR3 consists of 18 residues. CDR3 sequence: CASSPYPTGTGSNQPQHF. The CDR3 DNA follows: TGTGCCAGCTCACCATATCCAACAGGGACCGGGAGCAATCAGCCCCAGCATTTT.

CDR3 protein: CASSHRASGANVLTF. DNA for the CDR3: TGTGCCAGCAGCCACAGGGCCTCTGGGGCCAACGTCCTGACTTTC. This chain uses TRBV7-2 with TRBJ2-6; a possible D gene is TRBD1 (6 bases). Trimming removed 5 bases from V and 0 bases from J, with 8 bases in between. The CDR3 loop spans 15 amino acids. Germline lookup yields CDR1 SGHTA and CDR2 FQGNSA.

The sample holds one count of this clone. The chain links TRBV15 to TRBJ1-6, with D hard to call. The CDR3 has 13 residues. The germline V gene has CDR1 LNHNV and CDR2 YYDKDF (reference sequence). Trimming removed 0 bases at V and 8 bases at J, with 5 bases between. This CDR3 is CATSRDQYSPLHF. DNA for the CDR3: TGTGCCACCAGCAGAGATCAGTATTCACCCCTCCACTTT.

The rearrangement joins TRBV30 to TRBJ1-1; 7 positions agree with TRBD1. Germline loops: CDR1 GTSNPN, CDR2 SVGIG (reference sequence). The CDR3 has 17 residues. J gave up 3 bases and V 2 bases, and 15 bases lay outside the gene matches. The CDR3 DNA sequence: TGTGCCTGGAGTACCCACAGGGGTAAACTATTGGACACTGAAGCTTTCTTT. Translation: CAWSTHRGKLLDTEAFF.

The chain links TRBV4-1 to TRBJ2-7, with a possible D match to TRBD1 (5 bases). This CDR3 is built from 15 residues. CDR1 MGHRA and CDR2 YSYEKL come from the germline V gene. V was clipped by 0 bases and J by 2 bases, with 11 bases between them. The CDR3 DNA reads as TGCGCCAGCAGCCAAGATGGGCAGGGTCCCTACGAGCAGTACTTC. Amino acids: CASSQDGQGPYEQYF.